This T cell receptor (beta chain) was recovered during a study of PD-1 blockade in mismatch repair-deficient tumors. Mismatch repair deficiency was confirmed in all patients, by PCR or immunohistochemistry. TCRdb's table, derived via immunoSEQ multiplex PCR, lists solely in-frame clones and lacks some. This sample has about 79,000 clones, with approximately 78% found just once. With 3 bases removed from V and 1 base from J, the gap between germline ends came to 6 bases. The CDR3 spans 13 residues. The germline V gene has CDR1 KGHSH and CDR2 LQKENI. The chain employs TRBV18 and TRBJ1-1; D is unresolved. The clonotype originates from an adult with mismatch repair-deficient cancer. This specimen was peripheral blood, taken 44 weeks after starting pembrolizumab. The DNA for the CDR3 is TGTGCCAGCTCACCGGAAGCGAACACTGAAGCTTTCTTT. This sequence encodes CASSPEANTEAFF.